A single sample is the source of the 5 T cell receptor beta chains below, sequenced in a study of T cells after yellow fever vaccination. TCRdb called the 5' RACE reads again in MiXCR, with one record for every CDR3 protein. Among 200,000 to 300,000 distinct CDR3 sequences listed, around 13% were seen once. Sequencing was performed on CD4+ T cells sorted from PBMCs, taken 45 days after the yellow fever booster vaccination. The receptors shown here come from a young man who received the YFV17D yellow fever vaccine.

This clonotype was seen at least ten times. The CDR3 region is CASSLVGVADRCEQYF. Written as DNA, the CDR3 is TGCGCCAGCAGCCTGGTCGGAGTAGCGGACCGTTGTGAGCAGTACTTC. V usage is TRBV10-1 and J usage is TRBJ2-7; possible D gene TRBD2, 6 bases. V lost 6 bases, J lost 7 bases, and 25 bases lay in between. Germline V gene lookup returns CDR1 WNHNN and CDR2 SYGVQD (reference sequence). The CDR3 sequence is 16 residues long.

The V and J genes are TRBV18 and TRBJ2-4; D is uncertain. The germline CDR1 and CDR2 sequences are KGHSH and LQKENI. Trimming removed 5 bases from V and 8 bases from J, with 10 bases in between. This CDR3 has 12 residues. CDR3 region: CASSEGLYIQYF. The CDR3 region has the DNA TGTGCCAGCTCAGAAGGGTTGTACATTCAGTACTTC. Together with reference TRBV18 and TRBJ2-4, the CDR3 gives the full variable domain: NAGVMQNPRHLVRRRGQEARLRCSPMKGHSHVYWYRQLPEEGLKFMVYLQKENIIDESGMPKERFSAEFPKEGPSILRIQQVVRGDSAAYFCASSEGLYIQYFGAGTRLSVL.

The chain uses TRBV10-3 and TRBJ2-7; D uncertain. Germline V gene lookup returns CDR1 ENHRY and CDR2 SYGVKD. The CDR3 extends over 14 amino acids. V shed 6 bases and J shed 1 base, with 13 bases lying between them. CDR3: CAISQAGGSYEQYF. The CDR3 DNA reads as TGTGCCATCAGCCAAGCAGGTGGATCCTACGAGCAGTACTTC.

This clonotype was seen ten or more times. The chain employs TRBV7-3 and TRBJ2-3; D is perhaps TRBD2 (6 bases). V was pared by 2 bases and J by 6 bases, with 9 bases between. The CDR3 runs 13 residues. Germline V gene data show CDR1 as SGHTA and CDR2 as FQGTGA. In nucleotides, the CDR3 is TGTGCCAGCAGCTTAGGGGGGAGGGATACGCAGTATTTT. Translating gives CASSLGGRDTQYF.

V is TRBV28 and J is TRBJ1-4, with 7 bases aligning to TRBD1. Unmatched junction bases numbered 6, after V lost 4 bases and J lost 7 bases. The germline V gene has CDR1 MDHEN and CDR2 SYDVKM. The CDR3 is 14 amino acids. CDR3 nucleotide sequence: TGTGCCAGCAGTTCGGGACAGTCCCCTGAAAAACTGTTTTTT. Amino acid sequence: CASSSGQSPEKLFF.